The sequence of this TCR beta chain was determined in a study of cytomegalovirus exposure and HLA in healthy donors. V dropped 3 bases and J dropped 3 bases, with 14 bases sitting between them. This CDR3 is 15 amino acids long. CDR1 LNHDA and CDR2 SQIVND come from the germline V gene (reference sequence). With respect to this clone: Its antigen is still unknown.

Whole-study results and caveats: Cytomegalovirus-associated status was assigned to around 160 TCR beta chains.

The data were produced by immunoSEQ multiplex PCR, yet TCRdb's version contains in-frame clones alone and is incomplete. Of about 310,000 clones in the sample, approximately 88% are singletons; the top ten hold around 1%. The donors were part of the roughly 120-subject validation cohort, which stood apart from the approximately 640-subject first cohort. V is TRBV19 and J is TRBJ1-1; a weak D match, TRBD1 (5 bases). This receptor was obtained from a man aged 25-45 years in good health and CMV-seronegative. The sample comprised PBMCs. CDR3 loop: CASSISGSRDTEAFF. In DNA form, the CDR3 reads TGTGCCAGTAGTATCTCAGGGTCCCGCGACACTGAAGCTTTCTTT.